The clone carrying this TCR beta chain has ten or more counts. Its matching antigen is unknown. This sample was included in a study of spatial heterogeneity in lung cancer. Study findings and constraints: Detection of ubiquitous tumor TCRs in blood was higher at resection than follow-up.

Germline V gene sequence: CDR1 SGHDN, CDR2 FVKESK. The V and J ends lost 4 bases and 3 bases respectively, with 12 bases between them. The CDR3 length is 14 residues. The time point is: sample taken at primary tumor resection. The sequenced material consisted of unsorted whole RNA from tumor, nontumor lung or frozen PBMC. The cohort: approximately 66 early-stage, untreated non-small cell lung cancer patients. TCRdb analysed the 5' RACE reads with MiXCR anew, one entry per CDR3 protein. The sample yields approximately 25,000 distinct CDR3 sequences, about 3.3% seen once. This rearrangement joins TRBV14 to TRBJ1-1; a possible D gene is TRBD1 (5 bases). This TCR derives from a female donor with early-stage non-small cell lung cancer. Sequenced material: PBMCs, taken at surgery. The CDR3 DNA follows: TGTGCCAGCAGCCCAGGGCAGGCCCACACTGAAGCTTTCTTT. Translated: CASSPGQAHTEAFF.